This TCR beta chain was sequenced in a study of T cell repertoires in cytomegalovirus infection. In the study overall: In the study, CMV epitopes included recently identified HLA-C-restricted and well-studied HLA-B-restricted ones. From public TCR beta signatures came an indication of both CMV infection and matching HLA type.

This clonotype was counted a few times. What it binds is unknown. The CDR3 loop spans 15 amino acids. Trimming pared 1 base from V and 6 bases from J, leaving 16 bases between. TCRdb processed the reads anew with MiXCR; each CDR3 protein has one entry. This table holds about 830,000 distinct CDR3 sequences, about 30% found once. Study findings and constraints: Dominating the ex vivo response were TCR beta clonotypes that were CMV-specific and HLA-C-restricted.

The specimen was cultured CD8+ T cells from PBMCs, collected from culture after CMV antigen stimulation. The chain couples TRBV12-3 or TRBV12-4 to TRBJ2-7; either TRBD1 or TRBD2 may supply D (6 bases each). The TCR originated in a human donor in good health (CMV status not recorded). Some clones in this sample may be carry-over from other donors' samples. The CDR3 DNA is TGTGCCAGCAGTTTAGGGTGGCAGGGGAGGTCCGAGCAGTACGTC. Its protein product is CASSLGWQGRSEQYV.